One sample yielded the 20 T cell receptor beta chains listed below, sequenced in a study of tissue T cells after allogeneic stem cell transplantation. Method: immunoSEQ multiplex PCR; TCRdb's copy keeps in-frame clones and lacks some. The sample lists roughly 4,000 clones; more than 45% were seen once. Regarding time point: mouse harvest day 14 after allogeneic transplant. Tail vein injection delivered 10^7 T-cell-depleted bone marrow cells and 10^6 splenic CD5+ T cells. The sample taken for sequencing was gut tissue. These receptors were taken from a female BALB/c mouse given C57BL/6 T cells with graft-versus-host disease after an allogeneic hematopoietic cell transplant.

Of note for this clone: The germline and genes are mouse ones. The read ends 1 residue before the CDR3 terminus; that terminus is restored from the germline J gene. This chain links TRBV5 with TRBJ1-3; 8 positions agree with TRBD1. The germline CDR1 and CDR2 sequences are LGHNA and YNLKQL (reference sequence). The trim removed 4 bases at V and 1 base at J, leaving 3 bases unmatched. This CDR3 has 15 amino acids. CDR3 protein: CASSPTGGSGNTLYF. CDR3 DNA, as far as it was read: TGTGCCAGCAGCCCCACAGGGGGATCTGGAAATACGCTCTAT.

Of note for this clone: The listed genes are named as in mouse. With the read ending 1 residue before the CDR3 end, the germline J gene is used to fill in that end. The gene calls are TRBV3 and TRBJ2-4, with TRBD2 matching over 8 bases. The V and J ends lost 5 bases and 2 bases, in that order; junction bases with no gene match: 6. This CDR3 spans 15 amino acids. The germline gives CDR1 SNHLY, CDR2 FYNGKV (reference sequence). Incomplete CDR3 DNA: TGTGCCAGCAGCGCCTACTGGGGGAATCAAAACACCTTGTAC. Translation gives CASSAYWGNQNTLY. The full-length CDR3 reads as CASSAYWGNQNTLYF.

In regard to this clone: The genes and germline here are from mouse. The read comes to an end 1 residue before the CDR3 does, leaving the germline J gene to fill in the end. V usage is TRBV4 and J usage is TRBJ2-4; 13 bases agree with TRBD2. Germline CDR1 reads LGHDT; CDR2 reads YNNKQL (reference sequence). This CDR3 comprises 15 residues. Trimming took 8 bases from V and 8 from J; bases not matched to a gene: 10. CDR3 DNA, as far as it was read: TGTGCCAGCGGCTCTCCGGACTGGGGGGGCTCCACCTTGTAC. Translating gives CASGSPDWGGSTLY. The whole CDR3 reads CASGSPDWGGSTLYF.

This clone was detected a few times. Germline and genes here are mouse. From the germline J gene comes the end of the CDR3, since the read stops 1 residue before it. The chain is built from TRBV23 and TRBJ2-1; the table's D call of TRBD1 was not tested on the DNA. CDR1 KGHTA and CDR2 FQNQQP come from the germline V gene. This CDR3 spans 14 amino acids. The DNA read from the CDR3 is TGCTCCAGCAGTCAACAGGGGGCGCGGGCTGAGCAGTTC. Its translation is CSSSQQGARAEQF. The full CDR3 protein reads CSSSQQGARAEQFF.

Comments on this clone: Genes here carry mouse names. The read finishes 1 residue shy of the CDR3 end, and the germline J gene is used to complete it. The rearrangement joins TRBV13-3 to TRBJ2-4; D is ambiguous. V was trimmed by 5 bases and J by 0 bases, leaving 7 bases between them. Germline V gene lookup returns CDR1 NNHDY and CDR2 SYVADS. CDR3 length: 13 residues. The CDR3 loop is CASSLDSQNTLYF. The covered CDR3 bases are TGTGCCAGCAGCCTTGACAGTCAAAACACCTTGTAC.

Details on this clone: Genes and germline are mouse. The sequence runs out 1 residue before the end of the CDR3; the remainder is reconstructed from the germline J gene. The chain uses TRBV12-1 and TRBJ1-3, with 8 bases lining up with TRBD1. The CDR3 spans 16 residues. Germline V gene data show CDR1 as SGHSN and CDR2 as HYEKVE. After removal of 0 bases from V and 0 bases from J, the junction contained 3 bases not matched to a gene. The CDR3 loop reads CASSLEDRVSGNTLYF. The sequenced CDR3 bases are TGTGCCAGCTCTCTCGAGGACAGGGTTTCTGGAAATACGCTCTAT.

This clone is large. Genes here carry mouse names. The read stops 1 residue short of the end of the CDR3; the missing end is completed from the germline J gene. This chain joins TRBV13-1 and TRBJ1-2; 8 nucleotides align to TRBD1. The CDR3 runs 13 residues. The V gene's germline CDR1 is NSHNY and CDR2 SYGAGN. The trim removed 5 bases at V and 2 bases at J, leaving 2 bases unmatched. CDR3: CASRQGGNSDYTF. The covered CDR3 bases are TGTGCCAGCAGACAGGGGGGGAACTCCGACTACACC.

A note on this clone: Mouse names are used for the genes. The sequenced fragment ends 1 residue before the CDR3 boundary, so the rest is inferred from the germline J gene. This chain joins TRBV2 and TRBJ2-1; D is possibly TRBD2 (5 bases). V dropped 2 bases and J dropped 0 bases, with 8 bases sitting between them. The CDR3 has 15 amino acids. Germline V gene sequence: CDR1 LGHNA, CDR2 YSYQKL. CDR3 bases read: TGTGCCAGCAGCCAAATGGGGTCTAACTATGCTGAGCAGTTC. Protein sequence: CASSQMGSNYAEQF. The full CDR3 reads CASSQMGSNYAEQFF.

This clone turned up a few times. Mouse gene names apply. Read data end 1 residue before the CDR3 end; the end is taken from the germline J gene. The chain joins TRBV16 to TRBJ1-2; the D is unclear. The CDR3 extends over 13 amino acids. Trimming took 1 base from V and 1 from J, leaving 4 bases between them. Germline V gene data show CDR1 as SGHSA and CDR2 as FRNQAP. The sequenced CDR3 bases are TGTGCAAGCAGCTTAGCGGGAAACTCCGACTACACC. Its protein is CASSLAGNSDYT. In full, the CDR3 is CASSLAGNSDYTF. The full variable domain, in which reference TRBV16 and TRBJ1-2 provide the parts outside the CDR3, is NAGVIQTPRHKVTGKGQEATLWCEPISGHSAVFWYRQTIVQGLEFLTYFRNQAPIDDSGMPKERFSAQMPNQSHSTLKIQSTQPQDSAVYLCASSLAGNSDYTFGSGTRLLVI.

This clone was counted only a few times. The gene names given are mouse names. The CDR3 end is not reached by the read, which stops 1 residue before it; the germline J gene fills it in. The J gene is TRBJ2-7, the V gene TRBV5; no firm D call. Germline assignment: CDR1 LGHNA and CDR2 YNLKQL (reference sequence). V gave up 1 base and J gave up 0 bases, with 4 bases separating them. The CDR3 totals 13 residues. The sequenced CDR3 bases are TGTGCCAGCAGCCAAGGCAGCTCCTATGAACAGTAC. This translates into CASSQGSSYEQY. In full, the CDR3 reads CASSQGSSYEQYF.

Turning to this clone: The gene symbols are mouse symbols. The read is 1 residue too short to cover the CDR3 end, so that end is filled in from the germline J gene. The chain combines TRBV12-1 with TRBJ2-4; 11 bases fit TRBD2. Germline V lookup: CDR1 SGHSN, CDR2 HYEKVE. V gave up 2 bases and J gave up 2 bases; unmatched junction bases: 2. The length of the CDR3 is 15 residues. The sequenced part of the CDR3 DNA is TGTGCCAGCTCTCCGGGACTGGGGGTTCAAAACACCTTGTAC. It is translated as CASSPGLGVQNTLY. The whole CDR3 protein reads CASSPGLGVQNTLYF.

About this clone itself: Gene and germline names: mouse. CDR3 bases read: TGTGCCAGCAGCTTAGGAGGGGGCTCCGGGCAGCTCTAC. Translated: CASSLGGGSGQLY. The entire CDR3 reads CASSLGGGSGQLYF. This chain uses TRBV3 with TRBJ2-2; D is possibly TRBD1 (7 bases). The read falls 1 residue short of the CDR3 end, and the missing part is taken from the germline J gene. The CDR3 consists of 14 residues. The V and J ends lost 1 base and 6 bases respectively, with 9 bases between them. CDR1 SNHLY and CDR2 FYNGKV come from the germline V gene (reference sequence).

About this clone itself: The genes are named according to mouse. The CDR3 end is not reached by the read, which stops 1 residue before it; the germline J gene fills it in. The chain links TRBV14 to TRBJ2-2, with 8 positions matching TRBD1. The CDR3 spans 13 residues. Trimming cost V 4 bases and J 5 bases; bases outside gene matches: 1. CDR1 is SGHDT and CDR2 is FRDEAV in the germline V gene. The CDR3 protein is CASSRQGTGQLYF. The sequenced part of the CDR3 DNA is TGTGCCAGCAGTCGACAGGGGACCGGGCAGCTCTAC. The full variable domain, its missing parts supplied by reference TRBV14 and TRBJ2-2, is EAGVTQSPRYAVLQEGQAVSFWCDPISGHDTLYWYQQPRDQGPQLLVYFRDEAVIDNSQLPSDRFSAVRPKGTNSTLKIQSAKQGDTATYLCASSRQGTGQLYFGEGSKLTVL.

This clone was observed a handful of times. Any gene name here is a mouse gene name. The read gets to within 1 residue of the CDR3 end, and the germline J gene fills in the rest. The genes are TRBV29 and TRBJ1-3; 8 nucleotides line up with TRBD1. Germline V CDR1 and CDR2: MSHET, SYDVDS. CDR3 length: 13 residues. CDR3 loop: CASRTGTGNTLYF. The covered CDR3 bases are TGTGCCTCTCGGACAGGGACTGGAAATACGCTCTAT.

Comment on this clone: Genes here carry mouse names. The read gets to within 1 residue of the CDR3 end, and the germline J gene fills in the rest. This rearrangement joins TRBV3 to TRBJ1-2; D gene unclear. Trimming pared 3 bases from V and 1 base from J, leaving 3 bases between. The CDR3 is 12 amino acids. Germline V gives CDR1 SNHLY, CDR2 FYNGKV (reference sequence). CDR3 DNA, as far as it was read: TGTGCCAGCAGCTTTCAAAACTCCGACTACACC. Translated, it gives CASSFQNSDYT. The full CDR3 protein reads CASSFQNSDYTF.

This clone was counted only a few times. Mouse gene names apply. The read is 1 residue too short to cover the CDR3 end, so that end is filled in from the germline J gene. This chain joins TRBV29 and TRBJ2-1, with TRBD2 identical over 10 bases. Germline V gene sequence: CDR1 MSHET, CDR2 SYDVDS. The CDR3 sequence is 15 residues long. V lost 2 bases to trimming and J lost 5 bases; unmatched junction nucleotides: 3. CDR3 in amino acids: CASSLKLGGNAEQFF. The CDR3 bases that were read are TGTGCTAGCAGTTTAAAACTGGGGGGGAATGCTGAGCAGTTC.

Worth noting for this clone: Mouse germline and gene names are used. Sequencing ends 1 residue short of the CDR3 end; the germline J gene provides the rest. The rearrangement links TRBV26 to TRBJ1-1, with D uncertain. Germline V gene data show CDR1 as KGHPV and CDR2 as FQNQEV (reference sequence). The V end was cut by 0 bases, the J end by 4 bases, with 9 bases between. The CDR3 has 14 amino acids. CDR3 amino acids: CASSLSWGGTEVFF. CDR3 bases read: TGTGCCAGCAGTCTGTCGTGGGGTGGCACAGAAGTCTTC.

As for this clone: Gene names follow the mouse nomenclature. The read terminates 1 residue before the CDR3 end, so the remaining end is supplied by the germline J gene. This chain links TRBV3 with TRBJ1-6; D not certain. TRBJ1-6 falls under the ORF class, with uncertain function. The CDR3 is 13 residues long. V lost 3 bases and J lost 4, with 4 bases in between. Germline loops: CDR1 SNHLY, CDR2 FYNGKV (reference sequence). The CDR3 loop is CASSFSYNSPLYF. The sequenced CDR3 bases are TGTGCCAGCAGCTTCAGTTATAATTCGCCCCTCTAC.

A note on this clone: Mouse germline and gene names are used. The read ends 1 residue early relative to the CDR3; the germline J gene fills the gap. The rearrangement uses TRBV26 and TRBJ1-1; D gene ambiguous. Germline V gene lookup returns CDR1 KGHPV and CDR2 FQNQEV (reference sequence). CDR3 length: 13 amino acids. V dropped 3 bases and J dropped 1 base, with 6 bases sitting between them. The sequenced CDR3 bases are TGTGCCAGCAGTCTAGGGAGAAACACAGAAGTCTTC. Protein: CASSLGRNTEVF. The entire CDR3 protein reads CASSLGRNTEVFF. The full variable domain, its missing parts supplied by reference TRBV26 and TRBJ1-1, is NSKVIQTPRYLVKGQGQKAKMRCIPEKGHPVVFWYQQNKNNEFKFLINFQNQEVLQQIDMTEKRFSAECPSNSPCSLEIQSSEAGDSALYLCASSLGRNTEVFFGKGTRLTVV.

Comment on this clone: Genes and germline are mouse. The missing CDR3 end, 1 residue past where the read stops, is filled in from the germline J gene. The chain recombines TRBV16 with TRBJ2-7; 9 positions agree with TRBD1. The ends lost 4 bases at V and 3 bases at J; junction bases unmatched: 4. There are 14 residues in the CDR3. CDR1 and CDR2 (germline): SGHSA, FRNQAP. CDR3 DNA, as far as it was read: TGTGCAAGCAGCTACCCGGGACAGGGCTATGAACAGTAC. As protein: CASSYPGQGYEQY. In full, the CDR3 reads CASSYPGQGYEQYF.